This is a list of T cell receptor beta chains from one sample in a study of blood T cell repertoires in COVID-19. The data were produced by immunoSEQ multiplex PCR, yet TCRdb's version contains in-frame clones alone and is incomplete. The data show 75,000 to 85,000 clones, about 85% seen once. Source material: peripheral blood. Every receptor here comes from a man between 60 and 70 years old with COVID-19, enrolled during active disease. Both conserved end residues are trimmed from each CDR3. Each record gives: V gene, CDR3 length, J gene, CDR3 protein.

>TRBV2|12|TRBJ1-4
ASSAGTVNEKLF
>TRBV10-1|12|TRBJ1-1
ASSEGQGVTEAF
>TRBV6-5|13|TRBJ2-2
ASSPTSAYTGELF
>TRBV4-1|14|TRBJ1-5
ASSQISLGGRQPQH
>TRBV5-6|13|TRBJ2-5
ASSLTRTTAETQY
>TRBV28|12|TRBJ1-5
ASSLRAEIQPQH
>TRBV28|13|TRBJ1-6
ASSLGDRGGSPLH
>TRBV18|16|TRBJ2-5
ASSPGTSGGPVQETQY
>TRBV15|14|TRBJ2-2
ATSARDFANTGELF
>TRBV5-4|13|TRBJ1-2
ASSLGGGTNYGYT
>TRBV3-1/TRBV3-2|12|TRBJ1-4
ASSQDYNNEKLF
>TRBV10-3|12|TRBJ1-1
AISEGQQNTEAF
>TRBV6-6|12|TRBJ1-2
ASRGTGVNYGYT
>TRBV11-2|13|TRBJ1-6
ASSRGQGTISPLH
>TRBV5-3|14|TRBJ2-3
ARSLGSSGRADTQY
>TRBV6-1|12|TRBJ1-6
ASSEARWDSPLH
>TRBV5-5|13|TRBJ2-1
ASSLGGQTYNEQF
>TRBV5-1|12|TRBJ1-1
ASSFQGAQGEAF
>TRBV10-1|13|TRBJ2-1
ASSESNERPNEQF
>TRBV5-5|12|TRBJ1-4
ASSYGQINEKLF
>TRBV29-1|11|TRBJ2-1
SVNPSSYNEQF
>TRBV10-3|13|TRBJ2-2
AISGLLQGNARLF
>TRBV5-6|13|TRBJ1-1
ASSSTGGMNTEAF
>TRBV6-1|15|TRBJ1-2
ASSEIQRAGINYGYT
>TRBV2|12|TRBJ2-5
ASSQQGPQETQY
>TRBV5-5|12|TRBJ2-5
ASSFGSGVETQY
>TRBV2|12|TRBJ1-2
ASSEALRGGGYT
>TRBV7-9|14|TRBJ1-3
ASRDRESGLGNTIY
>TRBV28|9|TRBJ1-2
ASSTRLGYT
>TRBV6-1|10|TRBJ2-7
ASSDLLYEQY
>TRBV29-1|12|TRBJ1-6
SVTGSIYNSPLH
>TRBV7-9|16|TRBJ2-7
ASSPRTSGSLELYEQY
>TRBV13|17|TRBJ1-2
ASSKAWGQGPIANYGYT
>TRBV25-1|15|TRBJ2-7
ASIWPQIGQNSYEQY
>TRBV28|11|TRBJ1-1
ASSLGSPTEAF
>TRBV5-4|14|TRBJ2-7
ASSLAGQGISYEQY
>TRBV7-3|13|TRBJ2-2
ASSRAGGNTGELF
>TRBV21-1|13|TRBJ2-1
ASSPRLAGYNEQF
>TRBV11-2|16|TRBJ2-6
ASSFDREPRSGANVLT
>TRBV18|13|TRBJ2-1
ASSPGTGDYNEQF
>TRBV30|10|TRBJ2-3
AWRQNRGMQY
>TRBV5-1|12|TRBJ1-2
ASGPFGQLGGYT
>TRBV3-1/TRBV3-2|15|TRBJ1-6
ASSQVIDLIGNSPLH
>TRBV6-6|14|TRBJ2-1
ASSYPRGQGDNEQF
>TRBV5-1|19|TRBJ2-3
ASSFKLGITSKKIGTDTQY
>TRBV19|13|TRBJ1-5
ASSIDPGDNQPQH
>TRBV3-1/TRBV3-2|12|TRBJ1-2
ASSQENRGYGYT
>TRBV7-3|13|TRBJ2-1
ASSSGNPAGNEQF
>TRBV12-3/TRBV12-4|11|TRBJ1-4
ASRGTGFEKLF
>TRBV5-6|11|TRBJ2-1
ASSLVDSHEQF
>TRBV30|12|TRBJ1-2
AWSAQGGDYGYT
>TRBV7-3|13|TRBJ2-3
ASSLMSSGTDTQY
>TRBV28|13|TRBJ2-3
ASSLIQGSTDTQY